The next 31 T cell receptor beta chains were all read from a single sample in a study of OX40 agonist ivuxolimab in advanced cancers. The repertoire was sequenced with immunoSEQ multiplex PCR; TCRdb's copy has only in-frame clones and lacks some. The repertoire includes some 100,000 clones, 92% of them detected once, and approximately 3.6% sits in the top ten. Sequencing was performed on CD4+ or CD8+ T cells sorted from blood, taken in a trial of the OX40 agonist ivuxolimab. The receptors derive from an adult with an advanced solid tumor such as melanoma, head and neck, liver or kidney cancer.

CDR3 in DNA: TGTGCCACCAGCAGAGATCTCCGGGGGGAAGGGACAGATACGCAGTATTTT. Translation gives CATSRDLRGEGTDTQYF. The chain has TRBV15 and TRBJ2-3; 7 bases align to TRBD2. CDR1 and CDR2 (germline): LNHNV, YYDKDF (reference sequence). The V segment lost 0 bases and the J segment 3 bases; nucleotides outside the gene matches: 9. The CDR3 loop spans 17 amino acids.

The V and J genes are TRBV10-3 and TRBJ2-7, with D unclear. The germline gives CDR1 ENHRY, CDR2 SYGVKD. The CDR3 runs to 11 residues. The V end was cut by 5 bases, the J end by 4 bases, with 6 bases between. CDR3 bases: TGTGCCATCAGTAGTGGGTACGAGCAGTACTTC. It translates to CAISSGYEQYF.

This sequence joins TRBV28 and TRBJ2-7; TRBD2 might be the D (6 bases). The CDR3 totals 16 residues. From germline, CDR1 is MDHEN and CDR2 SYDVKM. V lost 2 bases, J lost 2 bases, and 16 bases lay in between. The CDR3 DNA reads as TGTGCCAGCAGTTTACGGGGGATAGCGCCAACCTACGAGCAGTACTTC. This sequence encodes CASSLRGIAPTYEQYF.

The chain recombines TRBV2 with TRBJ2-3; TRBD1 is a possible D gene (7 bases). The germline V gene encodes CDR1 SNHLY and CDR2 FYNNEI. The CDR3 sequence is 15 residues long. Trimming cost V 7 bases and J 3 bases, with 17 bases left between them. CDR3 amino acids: CASMRTGAGTDTQYF. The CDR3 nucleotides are TGTGCCAGCATGAGGACAGGTGCGGGGACAGATACGCAGTATTTT.

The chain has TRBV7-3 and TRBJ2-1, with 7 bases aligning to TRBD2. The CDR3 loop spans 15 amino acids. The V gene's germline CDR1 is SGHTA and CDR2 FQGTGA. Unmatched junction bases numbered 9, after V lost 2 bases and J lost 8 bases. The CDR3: CASSLLGGSGDEQFF. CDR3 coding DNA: TGTGCCAGCAGCTTACTGGGCGGGAGTGGGGATGAGCAGTTCTTC.

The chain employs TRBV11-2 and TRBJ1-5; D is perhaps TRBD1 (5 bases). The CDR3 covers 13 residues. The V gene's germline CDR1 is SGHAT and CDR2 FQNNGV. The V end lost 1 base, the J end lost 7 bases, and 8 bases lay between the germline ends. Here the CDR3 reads CASSLGGWQPQHF. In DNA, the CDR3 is TGTGCCAGCAGCTTAGGGGGGTGGCAGCCCCAGCATTTT.

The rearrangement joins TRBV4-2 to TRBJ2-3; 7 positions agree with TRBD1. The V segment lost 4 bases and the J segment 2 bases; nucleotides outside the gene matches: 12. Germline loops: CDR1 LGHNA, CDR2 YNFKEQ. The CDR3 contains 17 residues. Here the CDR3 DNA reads TGTGCCAGCAGCCGCAAGGACAGGCCCTATACCACAGATACGCAGTATTTT. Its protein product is CASSRKDRPYTTDTQYF.

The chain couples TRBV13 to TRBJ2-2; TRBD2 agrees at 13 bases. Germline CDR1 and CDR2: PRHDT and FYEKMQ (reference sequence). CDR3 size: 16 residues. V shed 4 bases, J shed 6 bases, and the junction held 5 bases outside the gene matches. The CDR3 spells CASSSRTSGSAGELFF. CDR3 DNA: TGTGCCAGCAGCTCTAGGACTAGCGGGAGCGCCGGGGAGCTGTTTTTT.

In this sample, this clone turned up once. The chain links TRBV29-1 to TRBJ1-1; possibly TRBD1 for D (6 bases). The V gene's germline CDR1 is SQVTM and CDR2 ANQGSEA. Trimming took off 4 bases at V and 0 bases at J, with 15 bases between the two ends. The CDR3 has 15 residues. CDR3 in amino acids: CSVVGGRGMNTEAFF. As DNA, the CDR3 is TGCAGCGTTGTCGGGGGGCGAGGAATGAACACTGAAGCTTTCTTT.

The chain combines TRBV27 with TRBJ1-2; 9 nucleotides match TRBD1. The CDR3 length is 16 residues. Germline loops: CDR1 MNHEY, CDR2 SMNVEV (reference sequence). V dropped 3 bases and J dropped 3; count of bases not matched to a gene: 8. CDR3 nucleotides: TGTGCCAGCAGTTTGATTCGGGACAGGGACTACTATGGCTACACCTTC. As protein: CASSLIRDRDYYGYTF.

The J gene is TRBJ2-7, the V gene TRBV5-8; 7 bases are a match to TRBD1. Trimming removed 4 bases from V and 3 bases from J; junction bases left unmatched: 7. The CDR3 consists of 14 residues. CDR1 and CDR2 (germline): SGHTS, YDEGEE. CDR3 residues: CASSRDRSYYEQYF. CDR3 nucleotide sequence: TGTGCCAGCAGCAGGGACAGATCGTACTACGAGCAGTACTTC. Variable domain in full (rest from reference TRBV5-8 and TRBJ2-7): EAGVTQSPTHLIKTRGQQATLRCSPISGHTSVYWYQQALGLGLQFLLWYDEGEERNRGNFPPRFSGRQFPNYSSELNVNALELEDSALYLCASSRDRSYYEQYFGPGTRLTVT.

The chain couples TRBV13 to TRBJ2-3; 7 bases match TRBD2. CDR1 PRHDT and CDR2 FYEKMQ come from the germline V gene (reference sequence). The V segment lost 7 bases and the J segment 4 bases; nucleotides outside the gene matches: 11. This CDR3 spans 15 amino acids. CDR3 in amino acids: CASTQASGTPDTQYF. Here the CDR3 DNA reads TGTGCCAGCACCCAGGCCAGCGGGACCCCAGATACGCAGTATTTT.

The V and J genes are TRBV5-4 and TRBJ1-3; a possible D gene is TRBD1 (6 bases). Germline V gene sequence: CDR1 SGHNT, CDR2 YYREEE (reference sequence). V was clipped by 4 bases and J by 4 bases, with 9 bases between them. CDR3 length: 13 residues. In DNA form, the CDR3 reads TGTGCCAGCAGCGGGACACAGGGAAACACCATATATTTT. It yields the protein CASSGTQGNTIYF.

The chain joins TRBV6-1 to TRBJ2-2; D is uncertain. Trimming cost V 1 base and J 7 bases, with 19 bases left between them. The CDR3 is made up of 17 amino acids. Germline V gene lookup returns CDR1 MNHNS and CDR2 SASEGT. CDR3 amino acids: CASSEGQVRLNDGELFF. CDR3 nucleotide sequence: TGTGCCAGCAGTGAAGGTCAGGTCCGTCTAAACGACGGGGAGCTGTTTTTT.

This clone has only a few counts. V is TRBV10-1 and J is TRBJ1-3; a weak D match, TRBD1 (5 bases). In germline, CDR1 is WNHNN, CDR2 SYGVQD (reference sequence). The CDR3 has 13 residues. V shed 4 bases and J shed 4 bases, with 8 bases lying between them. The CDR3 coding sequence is TGCGCCAGCAGTGGAGGGGACGGAAACACCATATATTTT. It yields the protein CASSGGDGNTIYF.

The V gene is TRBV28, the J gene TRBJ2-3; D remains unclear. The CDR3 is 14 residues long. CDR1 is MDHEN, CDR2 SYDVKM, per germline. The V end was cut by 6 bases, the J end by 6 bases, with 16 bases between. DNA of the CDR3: TGTGCCAGCAGGAATCCCTCATATGCTGATACGCAGTATTTT. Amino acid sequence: CASRNPSYADTQYF.

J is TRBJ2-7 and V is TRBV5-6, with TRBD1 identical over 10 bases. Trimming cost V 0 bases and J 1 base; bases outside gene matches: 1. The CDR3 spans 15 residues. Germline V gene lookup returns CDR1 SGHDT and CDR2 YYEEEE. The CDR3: CASSLGQGASYEQYF. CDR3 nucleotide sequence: TGTGCCAGCAGCTTGGGACAGGGGGCTTCCTACGAGCAGTACTTC.

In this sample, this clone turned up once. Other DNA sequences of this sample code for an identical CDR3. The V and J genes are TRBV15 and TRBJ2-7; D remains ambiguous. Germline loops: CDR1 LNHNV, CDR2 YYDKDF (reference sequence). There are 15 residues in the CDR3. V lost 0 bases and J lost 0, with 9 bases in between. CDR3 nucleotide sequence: TGTGCCACCAGCAGAGAGTTTGGGTCCTCCTACGAGCAGTACTTC. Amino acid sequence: CATSREFGSSYEQYF.

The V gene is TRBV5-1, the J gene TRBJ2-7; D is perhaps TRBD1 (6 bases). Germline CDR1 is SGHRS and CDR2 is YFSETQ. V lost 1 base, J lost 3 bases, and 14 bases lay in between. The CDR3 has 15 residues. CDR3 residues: CASSLTKQGVYEQYF. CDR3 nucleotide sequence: TGCGCCAGCAGCTTGACAAAACAGGGAGTCTACGAGCAGTACTTC. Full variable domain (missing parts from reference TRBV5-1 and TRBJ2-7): KAGVTQTPRYLIKTRGQQVTLSCSPISGHRSVSWYQQTPGQGLQFLFEYFSETQRNKGNFPGRFSGRQFSNSRSEMNVSTLELGDSALYLCASSLTKQGVYEQYFGPGTRLTVT.

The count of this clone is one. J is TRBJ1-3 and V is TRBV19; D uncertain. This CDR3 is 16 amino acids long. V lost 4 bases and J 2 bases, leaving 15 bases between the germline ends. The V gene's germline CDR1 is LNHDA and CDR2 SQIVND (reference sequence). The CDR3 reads CASSTALGEAGNTIYF. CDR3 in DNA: TGTGCCAGTAGTACCGCCCTGGGAGAAGCTGGAAACACCATATATTTT.

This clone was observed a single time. The CDR3 spells CASSDSTYEQYF. In nucleotides, the CDR3 is TGTGCCAGCTCGGACAGTACCTACGAGCAGTACTTC. The chain couples TRBV6-1 to TRBJ2-7; a weak D match, TRBD1 (6 bases). The germline V gene has CDR1 MNHNS and CDR2 SASEGT. V lost 8 bases, J lost 2 bases, and 10 bases lay in between. This CDR3 spans 12 amino acids.

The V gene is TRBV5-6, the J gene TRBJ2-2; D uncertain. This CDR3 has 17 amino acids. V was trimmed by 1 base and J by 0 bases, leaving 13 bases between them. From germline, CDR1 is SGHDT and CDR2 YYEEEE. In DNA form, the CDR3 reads TGTGCCAGCAGCTTGTCTTTTGGACCGACGAACACCGGGGAGCTGTTTTTT. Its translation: CASSLSFGPTNTGELFF.

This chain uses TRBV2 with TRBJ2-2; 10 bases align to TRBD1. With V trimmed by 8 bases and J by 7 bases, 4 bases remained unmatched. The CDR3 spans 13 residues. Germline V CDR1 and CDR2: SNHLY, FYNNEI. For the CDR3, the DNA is TGTGCCAGCTTGACAGGGGGCCACGGGGAGCTGTTTTTT. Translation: CASLTGGHGELFF.

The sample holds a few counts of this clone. The CDR3 here is CASSQEPANYYGYTF. The CDR3 region has the DNA TGCGCCAGCAGCCAAGAACCAGCAAACTACTATGGCTACACCTTC. The V and J genes are TRBV4-1 and TRBJ1-2; D not certain. The CDR3 is 15 amino acids. Deletions cut 0 bases from V and 3 bases from J, with 11 bases between. CDR1 is MGHRA and CDR2 is YSYEKL in the germline V gene.

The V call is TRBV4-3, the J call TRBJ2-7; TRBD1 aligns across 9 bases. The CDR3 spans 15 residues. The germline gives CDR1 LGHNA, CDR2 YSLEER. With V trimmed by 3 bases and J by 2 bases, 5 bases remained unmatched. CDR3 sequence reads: CASSQDRGFTYEQYF. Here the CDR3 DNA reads TGCGCCAGCAGCCAGGACAGGGGATTTACCTACGAGCAGTACTTC.

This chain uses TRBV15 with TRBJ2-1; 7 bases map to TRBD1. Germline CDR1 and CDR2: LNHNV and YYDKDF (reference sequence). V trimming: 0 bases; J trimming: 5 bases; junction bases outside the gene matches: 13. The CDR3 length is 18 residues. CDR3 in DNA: TGTGCCACCAGCAGAGATCCATACACAGGGGTAGGTGACAATGAGCAGTTCTTC. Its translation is CATSRDPYTGVGDNEQFF.

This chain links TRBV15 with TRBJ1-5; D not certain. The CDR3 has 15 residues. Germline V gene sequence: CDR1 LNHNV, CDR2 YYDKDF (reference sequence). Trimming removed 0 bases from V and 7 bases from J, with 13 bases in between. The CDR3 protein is CATSRDQGRGQPQHF. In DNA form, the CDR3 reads TGTGCCACCAGCAGAGATCAAGGGCGAGGACAGCCCCAGCATTTT.

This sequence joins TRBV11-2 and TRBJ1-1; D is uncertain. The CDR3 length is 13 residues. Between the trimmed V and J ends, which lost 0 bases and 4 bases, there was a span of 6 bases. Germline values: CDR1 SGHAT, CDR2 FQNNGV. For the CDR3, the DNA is TGTGCCAGCAGCTTAGAAGCCTCCACTGAAGCTTTCTTT. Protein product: CASSLEASTEAFF. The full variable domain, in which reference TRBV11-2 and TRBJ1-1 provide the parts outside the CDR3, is EAGVAQSPRYKIIEKRQSVAFWCNPISGHATLYWYQQILGQGPKLLIQFQNNGVVDDSQLPKDRFSAERLKGVDSTLKIQPAKLEDSAVYLCASSLEASTEAFFGQGTRLTVV.

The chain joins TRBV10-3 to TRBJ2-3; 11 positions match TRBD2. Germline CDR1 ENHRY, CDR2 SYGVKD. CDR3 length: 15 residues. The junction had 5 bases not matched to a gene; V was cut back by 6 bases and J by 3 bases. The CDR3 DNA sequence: TGTGCCATCAGGGTAGCGGGAGGGCCGACAGATACGCAGTATTTT. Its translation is CAIRVAGGPTDTQYF.

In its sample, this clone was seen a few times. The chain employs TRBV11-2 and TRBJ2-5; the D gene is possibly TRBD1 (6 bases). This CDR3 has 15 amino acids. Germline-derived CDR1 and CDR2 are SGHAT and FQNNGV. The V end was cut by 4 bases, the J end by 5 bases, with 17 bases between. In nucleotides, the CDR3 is TGTGCCAGCAGCTCTACCTACAGGGATGAGGAGACCCAGTACTTC. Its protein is CASSSTYRDEETQYF.

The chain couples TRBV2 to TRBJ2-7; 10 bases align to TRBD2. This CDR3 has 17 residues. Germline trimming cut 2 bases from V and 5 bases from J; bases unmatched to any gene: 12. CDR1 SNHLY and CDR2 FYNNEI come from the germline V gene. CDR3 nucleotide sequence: TGTGCCAGCAGTGAACTTGGGCTAGCGGGAGAATGGAACGAGCAGTACTTC. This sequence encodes CASSELGLAGEWNEQYF.